These 9 T cell receptor beta chains originate from one sample sequenced in a study of blood T cell repertoires in COVID-19. Only in-frame clones appear in the TCRdb table, and some are missing; sequencing was by immunoSEQ multiplex PCR. The table has about 220,000 clones, 82% seen once; the top ten hold 4.7%. The sequenced material came from peripheral blood. The receptors were gathered from a woman aged 70-85 years with acute or convalescent COVID-19.

Only a few counts were recorded for this clone. The V and J genes are TRBV7-2 and TRBJ1-3; the match to TRBD1 covers 9 bases. The CDR3 has 15 amino acids. The ends lost 2 bases at V and 4 bases at J; junction bases unmatched: 3. The V gene's germline CDR1 is SGHTA and CDR2 FQGNSA. CDR3 nucleotides: TGTGCCAGCAGCTTAACGACAGGGGGGGGAAACACCATATATTTT. This translates into CASSLTTGGGNTIYF.

This rearrangement joins TRBV5-5 to TRBJ2-7, with 10 positions matching TRBD1. Germline V gene sequence: CDR1 SGHKS, CDR2 YYEKEE (reference sequence). V shed 4 bases and J 5 bases; nucleotides not matched to a gene: 9. The CDR3 runs to 15 residues. CDR3 DNA sequence: TGTGCCAGCAGCCTCCGACAGGGGGCGTTCGACGAGCAGTACTTC. Encoded protein: CASSLRQGAFDEQYF.

The rearrangement links TRBV27 to TRBJ1-2; D possibly corresponds to TRBD1 (5 bases). The CDR3 covers 14 residues. In germline, CDR1 is MNHEY, CDR2 SMNVEV (reference sequence). The germline V and J ends were trimmed by 3 bases and 4 bases, with 12 bases remaining between them. CDR3 sequence reads: CASSFGRDFYGYTF. CDR3 DNA: TGTGCCAGCAGTTTCGGCAGGGATTTCTATGGCTACACCTTC.

The rearrangement links TRBV7-8 to TRBJ1-5; 8 bases map to TRBD1. In germline, CDR1 is SGHVS, CDR2 FQNEAQ. The V and J ends lost 0 bases and 6 bases, in that order; junction bases with no gene match: 4. The CDR3 length is 15 residues. The CDR3 nucleotides are TGTGCCAGCAGCTTAGCTAGGACAGGGTTTCAGCCCCAGCATTTT. Its protein product is CASSLARTGFQPQHF.

This clone showed up just once. The chain is built from TRBV28 and TRBJ1-2; D might be TRBD1 (6 bases). The CDR3 is 14 amino acids. V was cut by 2 bases and J by 3 bases, with 10 bases left in between. CDR1 is MDHEN and CDR2 is SYDVKM in the germline V gene. The CDR3 loop reads CASSLSDRYYGYTF. CDR3 bases: TGTGCCAGCAGTTTAAGCGACAGGTACTATGGCTACACCTTC.

The chain combines TRBV5-4 with TRBJ1-1; maybe TRBD1 (5 bases). V was pared by 4 bases and J by 3 bases, with 10 bases between. CDR3 length: 13 residues. Looked up from germline, CDR1 is SGHNT and CDR2 is YYREEE (reference sequence). The chain's CDR3 is CASSHQGDTEAFF. Written as DNA, the CDR3 is TGTGCCAGCAGCCATCAGGGTGACACTGAAGCTTTCTTT.

This rearrangement joins TRBV5-6 to TRBJ1-2; D is perhaps TRBD1 (6 bases). The CDR3 has 13 residues. Trimming left V 2 bases short and J 7 bases short, with 12 bases between. CDR1 is SGHDT and CDR2 is YYEEEE in the germline V gene. CDR3 residues: CASSFARGSGYTF. As DNA, the CDR3 is TGTGCCAGCAGCTTCGCCAGGGGCAGTGGCTACACCTTC.

V usage is TRBV7-2 and J usage is TRBJ1-4, with D possibly matching TRBD1 (5 bases). This CDR3 region has 15 residues. Germline assignment: CDR1 SGHTA and CDR2 FQGNSA. The V gene lost 1 base and the J gene lost 8 bases, with 14 bases spanning the gap. Written as DNA, the CDR3 is TGTGCCAGCAGCTTAGGGACGTTCAAGGGGGAAAAACTGTTTTTT. Translating gives CASSLGTFKGEKLFF.

The chain links TRBV7-8 to TRBJ1-1, with no clear D. Germline CDR1 reads SGHVS; CDR2 reads FQNEAQ. Deletions cut 4 bases from V and 1 base from J, with 7 bases between. This CDR3 region has 13 residues. CDR3 nucleotide sequence: TGTGCCAGCAGCTCTCGACAGAACACTGAAGCTTTCTTT. Translated: CASSSRQNTEAFF.